Following are 8 T cell receptor beta chains from one sample sequenced in a study of shared clonotypes between healthy human individuals. Terminally differentiated effector memory CD45RA+ cells were excluded by CCR7 positive selection of CD45RO-negative cells. Profiled with immunoSEQ multiplex PCR; TCRdb holds only in-frame clones, not every one. Among just over 2,000,000 clones listed, just under 95% were seen once. Sequencing was performed on naive CD8+ T cells sorted from blood. These TCRs come from a man between 18 and 35 years old in good health.

The chain employs TRBV7-6 and TRBJ2-7, with D perhaps TRBD1 (6 bases). The CDR3 is 14 amino acids. Germline-derived CDR1 and CDR2 are SGHVS and FNYEAQ. Trimming removed 4 bases at V and 4 bases at J, with 14 bases between. The CDR3 here is CASSSLGTTYEQYF. The CDR3 coding sequence is TGTGCCAGCAGCTCCCTCGGGACAACTTACGAGCAGTACTTC.

Comment on this clone: The same CDR3 is also encoded by other DNA sequences in this sample. DNA of the CDR3: TGTGCCAGCAGCCAAGGTCCCGGAGCGGAGGACTACGAGCAGTACTTC. Its translation: CASSQGPGAEDYEQYF. The chain employs TRBV4-2 and TRBJ2-7; weak D call: TRBD2 (5 bases). This CDR3 spans 16 amino acids. V gave up 1 base and J gave up 3 bases, with 16 bases separating them. Per the germline V gene, CDR1 is LGHNA and CDR2 is YNFKEQ.

V gene TRBV28 combines with J gene TRBJ2-7; tentatively, D is TRBD1 (5 bases). Germline V gene sequence: CDR1 MDHEN, CDR2 SYDVKM. Trimming shortened V by 5 bases and J by 4 bases, and 15 bases separated the two germline ends. CDR3 length: 14 amino acids. DNA of the CDR3: TGTGCCAGCAGTCTCCGGACATTAGGATACGAGCAGTACTTC. This codes for CASSLRTLGYEQYF.

The chain joins TRBV30 to TRBJ1-1; D might be TRBD1 (5 bases). The CDR3 length is 13 residues. Germline CDR1 and CDR2: GTSNPN and SVGIG (reference sequence). The V end lost 3 bases, the J end lost 0 bases, and 8 bases lay between the germline ends. CDR3 in DNA: TGTGCCTGGAGCAGGGAGTTGAACACTGAAGCTTTCTTT. It yields the protein CAWSRELNTEAFF.

The chain employs TRBV27 and TRBJ2-5; D unclear. Trimming took off 4 bases at V and 4 bases at J, with 13 bases between the two ends. Germline assignment: CDR1 MNHEY and CDR2 SMNVEV (reference sequence). This CDR3 has 14 amino acids. CDR3 bases: TGTGCCAGCAGTTCTTTAGAAGGTGGAGAGACCCAGTACTTC. Encoded protein: CASSSLEGGETQYF.

The J gene is TRBJ2-7, the V gene TRBV11-3, with D uncertain. CDR1 is SGHNT and CDR2 is YENEEA in the germline V gene. V lost 5 bases and J 0 bases, leaving 11 bases between the germline ends. The CDR3 loop spans 14 amino acids. Written as DNA, the CDR3 is TGTGCCAGCAGCCACGACCCGAGCTCCTACGAGCAGTACTTC. It translates to CASSHDPSSYEQYF.

The chain employs TRBV6-6 and TRBJ1-5; no definite D call. CDR3 length equals 11 residues. Germline CDR1 and CDR2: MNHNY and SVGAGI (reference sequence). Trimming shortened V by 8 bases and J by 4 bases, and 6 bases separated the two germline ends. This CDR3 reads CASGINQPQHF. In DNA form, the CDR3 reads TGTGCCAGCGGTATAAATCAGCCCCAGCATTTT.

The CDR3 coding sequence is TGTGCCAGCAGGGCAGGGGAGGGCTACGAGCAGTACTTC. As protein: CASRAGEGYEQYF. The chain is built from TRBV2 and TRBJ2-7; possibly TRBD2 for D (7 bases). The length of the CDR3 is 13 residues. V lost 6 bases to trimming and J lost 3 bases, with 12 bases between them. CDR1 and CDR2 (germline): SNHLY, FYNNEI.